This T cell receptor beta chain emerged from a study of cytomegalovirus exposure and HLA in healthy donors. This clone was observed a single time. V lost 3 bases and J 4 bases, leaving 16 bases between the germline ends. This CDR3 contains 16 residues. Germline CDR1 reads LNHNV; CDR2 reads YYDKDF (reference sequence). Amplification used 60 Vbeta primers and 13 Jbeta primers. Methods used by the authors: About 11 million of tens of millions of unique TCR beta chains were shared, per a later count. Only in-frame clones appear in the TCRdb table, and some are missing; sequencing was by immunoSEQ multiplex PCR. That table supplies the V and J calls and clone size; D and trimming were determined from the DNA. This table has 250,000 to 300,000 clones, around nine tenths appearing once.

The chain is built from TRBV15 and TRBJ1-3, with D hard to call. This receptor was identified in a girl aged 2-9 years in good health and CMV-seronegative. The sample consisted of PBMCs. CDR3 residues: CATSRGLSEQGNTIYF. In DNA, the CDR3 is TGTGCCACCAGCAGGGGCCTCTCAGAACAGGGAAACACCATATATTTT.